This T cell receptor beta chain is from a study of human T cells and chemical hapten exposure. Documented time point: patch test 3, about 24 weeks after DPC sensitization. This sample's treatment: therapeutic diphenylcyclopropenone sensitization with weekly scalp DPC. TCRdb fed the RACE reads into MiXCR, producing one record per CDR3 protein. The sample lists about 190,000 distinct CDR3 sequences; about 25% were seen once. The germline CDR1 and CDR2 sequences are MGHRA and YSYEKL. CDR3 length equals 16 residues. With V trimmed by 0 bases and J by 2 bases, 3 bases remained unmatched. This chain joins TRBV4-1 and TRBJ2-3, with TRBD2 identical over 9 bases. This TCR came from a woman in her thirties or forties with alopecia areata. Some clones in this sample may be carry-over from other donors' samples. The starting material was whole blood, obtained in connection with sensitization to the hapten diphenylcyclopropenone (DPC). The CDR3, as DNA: TGCGCCAGCAGCCAAGATTCTAGCGGGGCCACAGATACGCAGTATTTT. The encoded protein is CASSQDSSGATDTQYF.